The table lists the clone carrying this T cell receptor (beta chain) with a count of one. Antigen: not known. Per the authors' pipeline: Filtering differed for immunoSEQ, which gave only junction sequences without quality scores. TCRdb keeps only in-frame clones here, not all; method: immunoSEQ multiplex PCR. V and J calls and clone size are given by that table; D and trimming were obtained from the DNA. In the table there are approximately 100,000 clones, about 67% of which are singletons. Trimming removed 6 bases at V and 0 bases at J, with 14 bases between. CDR1 is SGHRS, CDR2 YFSETQ, per germline. CDR3 length equals 15 residues. This entry comes from a study of shared clonotypes between healthy human individuals. Broader study findings: Estimated richness values were generally larger in naive subsets than in memory subsets. Enrolling few donors narrowed the genetic and exposure-history diversity that was represented.

This chain uses TRBV5-1 with TRBJ2-3; unclear D gene. Sequences were obtained from memory CD8+ T cells sorted from blood. Subset described: CD45RO+ cells pooled with CCR7-negative TemRA cells. The sequence was obtained from a woman under 40 in good health. CDR3 DNA: TGCGCCAGCACGACGGGCATTGCTAGCACAGATACGCAGTATTTT. Protein sequence: CASTTGIASTDTQYF.